The 10 T cell receptor beta chains in this list originate from one sample, sequenced in a study of blood T cell repertoires in COVID-19. Only in-frame clones appear in the TCRdb table, and some are missing; sequencing was by immunoSEQ multiplex PCR. There are a few hundred thousand clones in the sample; about 90% occur only once, and about a tenth lies in the top ten. Sequenced input: PBMCs or T cells enriched from blood (not recorded which). Every receptor here comes from a woman aged 25-40 years who had recovered from COVID-19.

The CDR3 is CASSVGATGVHPTQYF. CDR3 nucleotide sequence: TGTGCCAGCAGCGTAGGGGCGACAGGGGTCCACCCCACGCAGTATTTT. The rearrangement links TRBV9 to TRBJ2-3; 8 nucleotides agree with TRBD1. CDR1 and CDR2 from the germline V gene are SGDLS and YYNGEE. The CDR3 length is 16 residues. After removal of 0 bases from V and 9 bases from J, the junction contained 12 bases not matched to a gene.

V usage is TRBV15 and J usage is TRBJ2-6; D possibly corresponds to TRBD1 (5 bases). V shed 0 bases and J shed 2 bases, with 8 bases lying between them. The germline CDR1 and CDR2 sequences are LNHNV and YYDKDF (reference sequence). This CDR3 spans 16 amino acids. CDR3 amino acids: CATSRDPRAGANVLTF. The CDR3 coding sequence is TGTGCCACCAGCAGAGATCCCAGGGCTGGGGCCAACGTCCTGACTTTC.

The J gene is TRBJ1-4, the V gene TRBV30, with D uncertain. V lost 1 base, J lost 4 bases, and 16 bases lay in between. Germline CDR1 GTSNPN, CDR2 SVGIG (reference sequence). The CDR3 covers 16 residues. CDR3 DNA sequence: TGTGCCTGGAGTGGGAAACACGGGGTACTTAATGAAAAACTGTTTTTT. Its translation is CAWSGKHGVLNEKLFF.

The chain combines TRBV5-8 with TRBJ1-3; unclear D gene. With 4 bases removed from V and 4 bases from J, the gap between germline ends came to 6 bases. CDR1 and CDR2 (germline): SGHTS, YDEGEE. The CDR3 loop spans 12 amino acids. CDR3 sequence: CASSLYGNTIYF. The CDR3 DNA is TGTGCCAGCAGCCTATACGGAAACACCATATATTTT.

J is TRBJ1-2 and V is TRBV7-9; D remains ambiguous. Looked up from germline, CDR1 is SEHNR and CDR2 is FQNEAQ (reference sequence). The germline V and J ends were trimmed by 0 bases and 7 bases, with 12 bases remaining between them. This CDR3 has 14 residues. The CDR3 bases are TGTGCCAGCAGCTTAGCGGAGCTGAAAACTGGCTACACCTTC. Translating gives CASSLAELKTGYTF.

The V call is TRBV4-1, the J call TRBJ2-1, with TRBD2 identical over 9 bases. Germline loops: CDR1 MGHRA, CDR2 YSYEKL. CDR3 length: 12 amino acids. J was trimmed by 6 bases and V by 11 bases; bases with no gene match: 5. CDR3 DNA: TGCGCCGCGGCGGGGGGGAGCAATGAGCAGTTCTTC. Amino acid sequence: CAAAGGSNEQFF.

The rearrangement uses TRBV7-9 and TRBJ2-7, with 8 positions matching TRBD2. This CDR3 comprises 15 residues. J gave up 6 bases and V 4 bases, and 11 bases lay outside the gene matches. The germline V gene has CDR1 SEHNR and CDR2 FQNEAQ (reference sequence). CDR3 in DNA: TGTGCCAGCAGCTCTCCTCGGGGCGGGAGGAGCGAGCAGTACTTC. This translates into CASSSPRGGRSEQYF. The variable domain in full, with the rest retrieved from reference TRBV7-9 and TRBJ2-7, is DTGVSQNPRHKITKRGQNVTFRCDPISEHNRLYWYRQTLGQGPEFLTYFQNEAQLEKSRLLSDRFSAERPKGSFSTLEIQRTEQGDSAMYLCASSSPRGGRSEQYFGPGTRLTVT.

This clone was picked up a small number of times. The chain combines TRBV29-1 with TRBJ1-4, with a possible D match to TRBD1 (6 bases). The V gene's germline CDR1 is SQVTM and CDR2 ANQGSEA. V gave up 6 bases and J gave up 8 bases, with 13 bases separating them. The CDR3 consists of 12 residues. In nucleotides, the CDR3 is TGCAGCGTCCTAGCAGGGGACGAAAAACTGTTTTTT. It is translated as CSVLAGDEKLFF.

This clone has a single count. J is TRBJ1-4 and V is TRBV7-2; D remains ambiguous. The CDR3 consists of 13 residues. Trimming pared 3 bases from V and 10 bases from J, leaving 12 bases between. Germline loops: CDR1 SGHTA, CDR2 FQGNSA. The CDR3 sequence: CASSLQVVGKLFF. The CDR3 bases are TGTGCCAGCAGCTTGCAGGTCGTGGGAAAACTGTTTTTT.

V usage is TRBV19 and J usage is TRBJ2-1, with 7 bases fitting TRBD1. Looked up from germline, CDR1 is LNHDA and CDR2 is SQIVND (reference sequence). CDR3 length: 17 residues. V was pared by 1 base and J by 7 bases, with 13 bases of the junction left unmatched. The CDR3 DNA reads as TGTGCCAGTAGTATAGGATTGGACAGGTTACTAAAGAATGAGCAGTTCTTC. Protein: CASSIGLDRLLKNEQFF.